Shown below are 18 T cell receptor beta chains from a single sample sequenced in a study of T cells in Graves' hyperthyroidism and ophthalmopathy. Template material for amplifying TCR beta CDR3 regions consisted of RNA transcripts. The TCR CDR3 was amplified in a first-round RT-PCR using the HTBI primer set. TCRdb re-derived calls from the multiplex PCR reads in MiXCR, one entry per CDR3 protein. The sample has hundreds of thousands of distinct CDR3 sequences; 20% to 25% are singletons. Material for sequencing was blood. The receptors originated from a man under 40 with Graves' ophthalmopathy.

The gene calls are TRBV6-1 and TRBJ2-7, with a weak D call TRBD1 (6 bases). This CDR3 spans 12 amino acids. CDR1 and CDR2 from the germline V gene are MNHNS and SASEGT. The V end was cut by 10 bases, the J end by 2 bases, with 12 bases between. The DNA of the CDR3 is TGTGCCACCCAGGGGCCTACCTACGAGCAGTACTTC. It yields the protein CATQGPTYEQYF.

This clonotype was observed a few times. The rearrangement joins TRBV20-1 to TRBJ2-4, with D tentatively TRBD1 (6 bases). Germline lookup yields CDR1 DFQATT and CDR2 SNEGSKA (reference sequence). This CDR3 has 16 residues. V lost 4 bases, J lost 0 bases, and 16 bases lay in between. DNA for the CDR3: TGCAGTGCTATCCCTGGGGGCAGGGAAGCCAAAAACATTCAGTACTTC. This codes for CSAIPGGREAKNIQYF.

This clonotype was detected many times. This chain uses TRBV7-2 with TRBJ2-1; no definite D call. Trimming pared 5 bases from V and 3 bases from J, leaving 17 bases between. Germline V gene sequence: CDR1 SGHTA, CDR2 FQGNSA. CDR3 length equals 16 residues. The CDR3 region is CASSTPTQQIYNEQFF. CDR3 in DNA: TGTGCCAGCAGCACCCCGACCCAACAAATCTACAATGAGCAGTTCTTC.

The chain is built from TRBV6-2 or TRBV6-3 and TRBJ2-3; the match to TRBD1 covers 12 bases. V lost 8 bases and J lost 4; bases outside the gene matches: 16. This CDR3 comprises 18 residues. Per the germline V gene, CDR1 is MNHEY and CDR2 is SVGEGT. DNA of the CDR3: TGTGCCAGCTCCAATTTCGGGACAGGGGGCGTCTTCTCAGATACGCAGTATTTT. This encodes CASSNFGTGGVFSDTQYF.

This clonotype was seen a few times. The rearrangement links TRBV10-3 to TRBJ2-7, with TRBD1 as a possible D gene (5 bases). The V end lost 4 bases, the J end lost 3 bases, and 10 bases lay between the germline ends. The CDR3 is 13 residues long. Germline V lookup: CDR1 ENHRY, CDR2 SYGVKD. This CDR3 reads CAISGGQGYEQYF. The CDR3 DNA is TGTGCCATCAGTGGAGGACAAGGCTACGAGCAGTACTTC.

This clonotype was observed a handful of times. The V call is TRBV20-1, the J call TRBJ2-7, with TRBD2 matching over 11 bases. The length of the CDR3 is 15 residues. Germline CDR1 reads DFQATT; CDR2 reads SNEGSKA (reference sequence). Trimming took 3 bases from V and 3 from J; bases not matched to a gene: 7. CDR3 nucleotides: TGCAGTGCTAGGGAGACTAGCGGGACTGTCTACGAGCAGTACTTC. Translated, it gives CSARETSGTVYEQYF.

The table lists this clonotype with a few counts. The chain is built from TRBV5-6 and TRBJ1-6, with a tentative D call TRBD1 (5 bases). The V gene's germline CDR1 is SGHDT and CDR2 YYEEEE. The CDR3 is 14 amino acids. Trimming cost V 3 bases and J 7 bases, with 11 bases left between them. CDR3 amino acids: CASSWGGGNSPLHF. CDR3 coding DNA: TGTGCCAGCAGCTGGGGGGGGGGAAATTCACCCCTCCACTTT.

This clonotype was recorded many times. This sequence joins TRBV15 and TRBJ2-1; tentatively, D is TRBD1 (5 bases). The CDR3 consists of 14 residues. V shed 2 bases and J shed 5 bases, with 10 bases lying between them. Germline assignment: CDR1 LNHNV and CDR2 YYDKDF (reference sequence). The CDR3 nucleotides read TGTGCCACCAGCAGACCCGACAGCAACAATGAGCAGTTCTTC. It translates to CATSRPDSNNEQFF.

The CDR3 region has the DNA TGTGCCAGCAGCCCAATCCTAATCCGGGACAAATACAATGAGCAGTTCTTC. Its protein is CASSPILIRDKYNEQFF. The chain links TRBV3-1 to TRBJ2-1, with D tentatively TRBD1 (6 bases). Germline CDR1 and CDR2: LGHDT and YNNKEL (reference sequence). The CDR3 consists of 17 residues. The V end was cut by 4 bases, the J end by 4 bases, with 20 bases between.

This clonotype turned up a few times. The V and J genes are TRBV6-2 or TRBV6-3 and TRBJ2-7, with 9 bases identical to TRBD1. Germline lookup yields CDR1 MNHEY and CDR2 SVGEGT. The length of the CDR3 is 14 residues. V lost 7 bases, J lost 2 bases, and 6 bases stayed unmatched. CDR3: CASTDWTGAYEQYF. The CDR3 bases are TGTGCCAGCACCGACTGGACAGGGGCCTACGAGCAGTACTTC.

This clonotype was seen repeatedly, ten times or more. The rearrangement links TRBV28 to TRBJ1-5; possibly TRBD1 for D (5 bases). Germline CDR1 is MDHEN and CDR2 is SYDVKM. This CDR3 has 13 amino acids. Trimming took off 3 bases at V and 7 bases at J, with 10 bases between the two ends. The CDR3 bases are TGTGCCAGCAGTTTTGAGGGGATGCAGCCCCAGCATTTT. Amino acid sequence: CASSFEGMQPQHF.

This clonotype was seen a handful of times. The rearrangement uses TRBV7-2 and TRBJ2-7; D remains ambiguous. Trimming left V 5 bases short and J 2 bases short, with 10 bases between. The CDR3 runs to 13 residues. The germline CDR1 and CDR2 sequences are SGHTA and FQGNSA. The CDR3 coding sequence is TGTGCCAGCAGCCCCCCCATGGCCTACGAGCAGTACTTC. Translated, it gives CASSPPMAYEQYF.

There are a few counts of this clonotype. V is TRBV20-1 and J is TRBJ2-1, with TRBD1 matching 10 bases. The germline CDR1 and CDR2 sequences are DFQATT and SNEGSKA (reference sequence). Losses at the gene ends were 3 bases for V and 7 bases for J; bases not matched to a gene: 6. The CDR3 runs to 14 residues. The CDR3 nucleotides read TGCAGTGCTAGGGGACAGGGGAATTGGAATGAGCAGTTCTTC. Translation gives CSARGQGNWNEQFF.

The rearrangement joins TRBV25-1 to TRBJ2-1; 7 nucleotides match TRBD1. This CDR3 is built from 16 residues. Germline V gives CDR1 MGHDK, CDR2 SYGVNS. V shed 4 bases and J 4 bases; nucleotides not matched to a gene: 10. CDR3 sequence (DNA): TGTGCCAGCAGTGGGACAGGAAGCCTCGCTTACAATGAGCAGTTCTTC. The encoded protein is CASSGTGSLAYNEQFF.

This clonotype came up a few times. V is TRBV7-9 and J is TRBJ1-1; D gene unclear. V was trimmed by 0 bases and J by 2 bases, leaving 13 bases between them. The CDR3 spans 16 residues. From germline, CDR1 is SEHNR and CDR2 FQNEAQ (reference sequence). CDR3 bases: TGTGCCAGCAGCTTAGCCCAAATAGAACCAAACACTGAAGCTTTCTTT. Translated, it gives CASSLAQIEPNTEAFF.

This clonotype was observed a few times. This chain joins TRBV29-1 and TRBJ2-1; D unresolved. The CDR3 loop spans 13 amino acids. Between the trimmed V and J ends, which lost 1 base and 7 bases, there was a span of 11 bases. In germline, CDR1 is SQVTM, CDR2 ANQGSEA. The CDR3 sequence is CSVEGPSRNEQFF. The CDR3 nucleotides are TGCAGCGTTGAAGGTCCGAGCAGAAATGAGCAGTTCTTC.

In this sample, this clonotype turned up a few times. This sequence joins TRBV12-5 and TRBJ2-1, with a possible D match to TRBD2 (6 bases). V was trimmed by 6 bases and J by 9 bases, leaving 21 bases between them. Germline CDR1 is LGHNT and CDR2 is FRNRAP. This CDR3 spans 15 amino acids. The DNA of the CDR3 is TGTGCTAGTGGGTACCTAGCGTACGGGGTTTCTGAGCAGTTCTTC. This codes for CASGYLAYGVSEQFF.

V is TRBV5-8 and J is TRBJ1-1, with D unresolved. From germline, CDR1 is SGHTS and CDR2 YDEGEE. The ends were cut back, 3 bases at V and 8 bases at J, with 11 bases in the middle. CDR3 length: 12 amino acids. In DNA, the CDR3 is TGTGCCAGCAGCTCGGACCTATCGGAAGCTTTCTTT. Its translation is CASSSDLSEAFF.